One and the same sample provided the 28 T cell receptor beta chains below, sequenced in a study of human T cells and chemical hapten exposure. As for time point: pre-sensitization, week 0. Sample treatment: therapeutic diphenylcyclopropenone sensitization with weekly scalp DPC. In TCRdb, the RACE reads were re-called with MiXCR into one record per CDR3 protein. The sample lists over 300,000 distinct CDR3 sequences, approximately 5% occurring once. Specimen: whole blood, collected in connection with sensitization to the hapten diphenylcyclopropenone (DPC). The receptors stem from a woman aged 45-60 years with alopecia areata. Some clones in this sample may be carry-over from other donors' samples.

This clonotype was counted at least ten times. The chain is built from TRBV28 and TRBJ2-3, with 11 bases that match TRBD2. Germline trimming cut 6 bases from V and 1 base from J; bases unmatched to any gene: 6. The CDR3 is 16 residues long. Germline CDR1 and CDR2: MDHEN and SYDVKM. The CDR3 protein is CASSLGTSGRTDTQYF. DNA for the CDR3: TGTGCCAGCAGCCTAGGGACTAGCGGACGCACAGATACGCAGTATTTT.

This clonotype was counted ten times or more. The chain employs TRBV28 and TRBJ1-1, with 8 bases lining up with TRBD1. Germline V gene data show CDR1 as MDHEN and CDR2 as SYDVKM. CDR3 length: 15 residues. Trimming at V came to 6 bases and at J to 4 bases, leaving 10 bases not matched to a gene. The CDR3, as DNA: TGTGCCAGCAGCCCAGGGGGCGCACAGGTCACTGAAGCTTTCTTT. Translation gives CASSPGGAQVTEAFF.

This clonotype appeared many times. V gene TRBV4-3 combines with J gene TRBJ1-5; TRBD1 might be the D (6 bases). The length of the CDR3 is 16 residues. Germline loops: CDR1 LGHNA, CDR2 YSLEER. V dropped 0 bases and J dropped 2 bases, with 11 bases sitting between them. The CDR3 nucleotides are TGCGCCAGCAGCCAAGATTTGGCAGGGGGCAATCAGCCCCAGCATTTT. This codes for CASSQDLAGGNQPQHF.

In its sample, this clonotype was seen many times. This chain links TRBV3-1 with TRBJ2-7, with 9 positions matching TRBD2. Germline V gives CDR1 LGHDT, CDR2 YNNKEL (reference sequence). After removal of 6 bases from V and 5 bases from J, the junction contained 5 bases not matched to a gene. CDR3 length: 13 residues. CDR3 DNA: TGTGCCAGCAGGCGTAGCGGGAGCAACGAGCAGTACTTC. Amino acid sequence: CASRRSGSNEQYF.

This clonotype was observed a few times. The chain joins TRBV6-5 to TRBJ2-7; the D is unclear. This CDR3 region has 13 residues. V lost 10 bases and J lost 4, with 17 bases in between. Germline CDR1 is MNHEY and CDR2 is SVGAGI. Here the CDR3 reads CAIRPLGGYEQYF. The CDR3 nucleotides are TGTGCCATTCGGCCCCTTGGTGGTTACGAGCAGTACTTC.

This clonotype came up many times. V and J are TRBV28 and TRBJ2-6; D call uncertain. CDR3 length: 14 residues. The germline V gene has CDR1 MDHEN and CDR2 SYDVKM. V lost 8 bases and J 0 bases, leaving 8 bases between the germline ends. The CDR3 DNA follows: TGTGCCAGCCACCAGAGCTCTGGGGCCAACGTCCTGACTTTC. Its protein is CASHQSSGANVLTF.

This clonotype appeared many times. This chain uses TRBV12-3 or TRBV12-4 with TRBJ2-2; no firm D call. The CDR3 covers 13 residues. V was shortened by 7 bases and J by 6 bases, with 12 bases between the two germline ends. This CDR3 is CASTAQVAGELFF. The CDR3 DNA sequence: TGTGCCAGCACCGCCCAGGTCGCCGGGGAGCTGTTTTTT.

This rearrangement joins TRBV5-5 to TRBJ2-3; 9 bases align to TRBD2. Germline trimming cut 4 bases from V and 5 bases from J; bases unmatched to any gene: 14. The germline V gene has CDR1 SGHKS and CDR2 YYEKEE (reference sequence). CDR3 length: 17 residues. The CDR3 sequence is CASSLRSPGLAIDTQYF. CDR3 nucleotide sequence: TGTGCCAGCAGCCTCCGATCACCGGGACTAGCTATAGATACGCAGTATTTT. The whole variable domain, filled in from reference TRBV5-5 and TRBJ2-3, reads DAGVTQSPTHLIKTRGQQVTLRCSPISGHKSVSWYQQVLGQGPQFIFQYYEKEERGRGNFPDRFSARQFPNYSSELNVNALLLGDSALYLCASSLRSPGLAIDTQYFGPGTRLTVL.

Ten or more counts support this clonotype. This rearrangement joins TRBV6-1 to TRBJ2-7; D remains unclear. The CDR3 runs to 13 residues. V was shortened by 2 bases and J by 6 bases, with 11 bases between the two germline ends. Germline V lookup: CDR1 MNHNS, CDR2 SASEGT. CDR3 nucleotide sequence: TGTGCCAGCAGTGAAACCATTGGTGGCGAGCAGTACTTC. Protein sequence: CASSETIGGEQYF.

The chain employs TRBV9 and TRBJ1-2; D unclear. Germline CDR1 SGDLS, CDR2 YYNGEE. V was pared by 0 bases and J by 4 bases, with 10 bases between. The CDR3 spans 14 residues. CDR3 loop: CASSVEQLAYGYTF. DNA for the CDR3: TGTGCCAGCAGCGTAGAACAGCTTGCCTATGGCTACACCTTC.

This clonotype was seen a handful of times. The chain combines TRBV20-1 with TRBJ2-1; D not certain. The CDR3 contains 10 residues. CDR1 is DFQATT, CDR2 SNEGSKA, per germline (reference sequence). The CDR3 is CSAINNEQFF. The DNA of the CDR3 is TGCAGCGCCATTAACAATGAGCAGTTCTTC.

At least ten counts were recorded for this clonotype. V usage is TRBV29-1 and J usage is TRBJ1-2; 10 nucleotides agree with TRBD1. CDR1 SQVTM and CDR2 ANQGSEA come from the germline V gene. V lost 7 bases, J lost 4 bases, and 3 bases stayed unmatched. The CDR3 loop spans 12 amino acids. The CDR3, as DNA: TGCAGCGCTGGGACAGGGGCCTATGGCTACACCTTC. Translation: CSAGTGAYGYTF.

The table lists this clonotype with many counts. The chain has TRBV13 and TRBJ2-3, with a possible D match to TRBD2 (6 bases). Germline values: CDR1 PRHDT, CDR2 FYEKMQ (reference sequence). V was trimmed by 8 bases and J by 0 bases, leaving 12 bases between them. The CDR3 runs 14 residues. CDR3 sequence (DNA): TGTGCCAGCGCTGGGGAGGCAAGCACAGATACGCAGTATTTT. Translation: CASAGEASTDTQYF.

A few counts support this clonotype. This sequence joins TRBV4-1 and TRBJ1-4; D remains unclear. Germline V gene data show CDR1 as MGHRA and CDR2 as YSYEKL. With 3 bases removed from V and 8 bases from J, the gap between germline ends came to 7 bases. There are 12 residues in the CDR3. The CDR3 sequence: CASSHPFEKLFF. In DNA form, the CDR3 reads TGCGCCAGCAGCCACCCTTTCGAAAAACTGTTTTTT.

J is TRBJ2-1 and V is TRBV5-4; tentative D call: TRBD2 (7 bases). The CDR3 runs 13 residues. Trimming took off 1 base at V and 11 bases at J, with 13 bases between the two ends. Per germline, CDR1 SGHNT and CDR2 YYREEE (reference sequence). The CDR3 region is CASSLRGRGKQFF. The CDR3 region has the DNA TGTGCCAGCAGCTTGAGGGGGAGGGGAAAGCAGTTCTTC.

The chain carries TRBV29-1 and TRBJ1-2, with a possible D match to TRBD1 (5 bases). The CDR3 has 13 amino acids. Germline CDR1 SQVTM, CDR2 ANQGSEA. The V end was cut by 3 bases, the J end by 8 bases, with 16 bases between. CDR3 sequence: CSVDEGRLSGYTF. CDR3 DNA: TGCAGCGTTGACGAGGGGCGACTATCAGGCTACACCTTC.

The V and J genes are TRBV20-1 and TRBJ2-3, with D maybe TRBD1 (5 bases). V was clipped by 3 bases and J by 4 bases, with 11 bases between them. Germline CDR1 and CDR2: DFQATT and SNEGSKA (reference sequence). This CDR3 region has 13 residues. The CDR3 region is CSASRPGPDTQYF. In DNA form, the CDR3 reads TGCAGTGCTAGTAGGCCAGGGCCAGATACGCAGTATTTT.

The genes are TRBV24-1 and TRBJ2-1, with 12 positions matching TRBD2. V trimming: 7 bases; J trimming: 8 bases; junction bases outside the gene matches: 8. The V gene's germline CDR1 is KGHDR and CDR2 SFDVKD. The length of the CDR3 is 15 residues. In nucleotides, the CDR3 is TGTGCCACCAGGGCGACTAGCGGGAGTAGGGATGAGCAGTTCTTC. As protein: CATRATSGSRDEQFF.

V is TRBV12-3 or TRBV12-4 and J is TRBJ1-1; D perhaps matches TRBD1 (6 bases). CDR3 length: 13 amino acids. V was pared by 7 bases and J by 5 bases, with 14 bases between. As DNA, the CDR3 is TGTGCCAGCACCTGGGGGCCTAGGACTGAAGCTTTCTTT. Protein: CASTWGPRTEAFF.

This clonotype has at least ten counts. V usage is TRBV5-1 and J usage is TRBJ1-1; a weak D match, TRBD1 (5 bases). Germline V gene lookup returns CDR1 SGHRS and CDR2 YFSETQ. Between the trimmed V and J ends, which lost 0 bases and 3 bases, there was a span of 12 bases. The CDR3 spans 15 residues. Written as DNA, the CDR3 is TGCGCCAGCAGCTTGGTCTGGGGGATGGACACTGAAGCTTTCTTT. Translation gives CASSLVWGMDTEAFF.

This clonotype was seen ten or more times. The CDR3 region has the DNA TGTGCCAGCAGTTACGGTGGTCAGCCCCAGCATTTT. This codes for CASSYGGQPQHF. The J gene is TRBJ1-5, the V gene TRBV6-2 or TRBV6-3; no definite D call. The CDR3 length is 12 residues. The V end was cut by 2 bases, the J end by 6 bases, with 5 bases between. In germline, CDR1 is MNHEY, CDR2 SVGEGT.

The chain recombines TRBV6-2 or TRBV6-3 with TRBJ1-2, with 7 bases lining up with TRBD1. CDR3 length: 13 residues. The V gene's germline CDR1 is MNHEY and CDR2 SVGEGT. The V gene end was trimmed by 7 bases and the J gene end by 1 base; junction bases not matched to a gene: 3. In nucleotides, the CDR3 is TGTGCCAGCAAACAGGGGATTAACTATGGCTACACCTTC. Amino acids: CASKQGINYGYTF.

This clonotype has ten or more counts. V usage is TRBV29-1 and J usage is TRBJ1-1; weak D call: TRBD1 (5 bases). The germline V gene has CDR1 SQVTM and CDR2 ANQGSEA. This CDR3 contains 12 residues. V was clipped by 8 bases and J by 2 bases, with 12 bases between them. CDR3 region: CSIRQSNTEAFF. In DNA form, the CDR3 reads TGCAGCATTAGACAGAGCAACACTGAAGCTTTCTTT. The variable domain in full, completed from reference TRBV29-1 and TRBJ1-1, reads SAVISQKPSRDICQRGTSLTIQCQVDSQVTMMFWYRQQPGQSLTLIATANQGSEATYESGFVIDKFPISRPNLTFSTLTVSNMSPEDSSIYLCSIRQSNTEAFFGQGTRLTVV.

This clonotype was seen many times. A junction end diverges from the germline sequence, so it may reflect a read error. DNA of the CDR3: TGTGCCAGCAGTGTAGGAGGGGGCCGCACAGATACGCAGTATTTT. Protein product: CASSVGGGRTDTQYF. The chain carries TRBV9 and TRBJ2-3, with a tentative D call TRBD1 (7 bases). The germline gives CDR1 SGDLS, CDR2 YYNGEE. There are 15 residues in the CDR3.

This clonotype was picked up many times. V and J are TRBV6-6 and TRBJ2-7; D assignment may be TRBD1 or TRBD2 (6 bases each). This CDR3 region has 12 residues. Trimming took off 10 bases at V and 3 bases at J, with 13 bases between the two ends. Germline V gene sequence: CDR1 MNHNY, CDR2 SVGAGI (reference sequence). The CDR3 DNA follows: TGTGCCATCAAGGGGGGTAGCTACGAGCAGTACTTC. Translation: CAIKGGSYEQYF.

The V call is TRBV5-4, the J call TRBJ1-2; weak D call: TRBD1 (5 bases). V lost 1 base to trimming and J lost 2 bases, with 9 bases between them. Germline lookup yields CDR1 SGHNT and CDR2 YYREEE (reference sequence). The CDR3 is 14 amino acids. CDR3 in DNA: TGTGCCAGCAGCTTGACAGGCCGGAACTATGGCTACACCTTC. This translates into CASSLTGRNYGYTF.

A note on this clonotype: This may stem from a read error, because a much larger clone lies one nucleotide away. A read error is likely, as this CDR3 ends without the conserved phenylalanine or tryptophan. CDR3 nucleotide sequence: TGTGCCACCAGGGCGGGGGGCGAGGCAGATACGCAGTATATT. This translates into CATRAGGEADTQYI. This rearrangement joins TRBV24-1 to TRBJ2-3; 8 bases are shared with TRBD2. The CDR3 is made up of 14 amino acids. Germline CDR1 is KGHDR and CDR2 is SFDVKD. Unmatched junction bases numbered 6, after V lost 7 bases and J lost 4 bases.

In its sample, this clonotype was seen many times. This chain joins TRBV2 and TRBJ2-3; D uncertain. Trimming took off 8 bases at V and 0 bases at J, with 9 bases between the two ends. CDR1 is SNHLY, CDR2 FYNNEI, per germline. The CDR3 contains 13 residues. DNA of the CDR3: TGTGCCAGCGTCGACACCAGCACAGATACGCAGTATTTT. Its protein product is CASVDTSTDTQYF.